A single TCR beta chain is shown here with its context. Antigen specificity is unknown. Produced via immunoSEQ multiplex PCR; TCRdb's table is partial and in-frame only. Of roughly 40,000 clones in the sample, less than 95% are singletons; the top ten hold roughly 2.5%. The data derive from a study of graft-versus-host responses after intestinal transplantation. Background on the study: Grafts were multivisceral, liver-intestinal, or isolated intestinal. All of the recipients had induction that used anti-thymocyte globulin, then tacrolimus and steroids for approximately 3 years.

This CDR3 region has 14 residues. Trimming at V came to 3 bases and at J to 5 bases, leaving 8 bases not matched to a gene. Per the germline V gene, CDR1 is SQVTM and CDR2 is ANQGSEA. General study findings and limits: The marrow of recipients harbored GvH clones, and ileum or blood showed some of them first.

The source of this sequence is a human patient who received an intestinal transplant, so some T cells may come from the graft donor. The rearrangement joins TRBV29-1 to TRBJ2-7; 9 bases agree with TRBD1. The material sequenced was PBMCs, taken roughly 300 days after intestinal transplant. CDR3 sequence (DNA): TGCAGCGTTGAGGAAGGGACAGGGTTGGACGAGCAGTACTTC. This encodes CSVEEGTGLDEQYF.